This entry features one T cell receptor beta chain sequence. Antigen specificity is unknown. TCRdb recomputed calls from the 5' RACE reads with MiXCR, one row per CDR3 protein. The sample has 110,000 to 150,000 distinct CDR3 sequences; approximately 25% are singletons. These data belong to a study of T-cell memory formation after mild COVID-19. On the study more broadly: Largely donor-specific sequence clusters came from a couple of donors.

Trimming removed 4 bases from V and 0 bases from J, with 15 bases in between. CDR1 is SGHRS and CDR2 is YFSETQ in the germline V gene. The CDR3 length is 16 residues. Findings and caveats of the study: Among clones contracting day 15 to 85, CD4/CD8 was balanced, whereas later expanders leaned CD4+.

The genes are TRBV5-1 and TRBJ2-3; D may be TRBD1 or TRBD2 (5 bases each). Source material: PBMCs or a T cell subset sorted from them (not recorded which). The receptor was isolated from an adult woman who had mild COVID-19 (a few samples of this study predate the infection). Cell type and time point are not known. CDR3: CASSGFGGPSTDTQYF. DNA for the CDR3: TGCGCCAGCAGCGGATTTGGGGGACCTAGCACAGATACGCAGTATTTT.